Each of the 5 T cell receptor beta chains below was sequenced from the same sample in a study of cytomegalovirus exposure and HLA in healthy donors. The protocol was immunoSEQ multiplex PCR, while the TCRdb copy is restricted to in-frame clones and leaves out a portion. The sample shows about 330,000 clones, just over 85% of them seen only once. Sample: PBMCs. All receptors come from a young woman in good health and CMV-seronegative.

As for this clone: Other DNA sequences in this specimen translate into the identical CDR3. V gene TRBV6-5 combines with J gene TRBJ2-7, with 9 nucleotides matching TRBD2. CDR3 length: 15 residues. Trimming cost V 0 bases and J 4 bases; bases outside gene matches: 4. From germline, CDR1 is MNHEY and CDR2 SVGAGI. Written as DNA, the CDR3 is TGTGCCAGCAGTTACTCGATAGCGGGAGCGTACGAGCAGTACTTC. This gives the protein CASSYSIAGAYEQYF.

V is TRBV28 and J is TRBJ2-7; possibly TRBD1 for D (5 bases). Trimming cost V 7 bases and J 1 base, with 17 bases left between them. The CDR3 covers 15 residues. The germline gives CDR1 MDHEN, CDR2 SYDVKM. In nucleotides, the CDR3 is TGTGCCAGCACGTTATCAGGGAACCCATCCTACGAGCAGTACTTC. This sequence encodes CASTLSGNPSYEQYF.

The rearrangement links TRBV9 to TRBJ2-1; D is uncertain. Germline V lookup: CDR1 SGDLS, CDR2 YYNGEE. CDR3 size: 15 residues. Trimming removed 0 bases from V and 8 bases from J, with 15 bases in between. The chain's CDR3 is CASSVGSLKADEQFF. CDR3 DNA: TGTGCCAGCAGCGTAGGTAGCCTGAAGGCGGATGAGCAGTTCTTC.

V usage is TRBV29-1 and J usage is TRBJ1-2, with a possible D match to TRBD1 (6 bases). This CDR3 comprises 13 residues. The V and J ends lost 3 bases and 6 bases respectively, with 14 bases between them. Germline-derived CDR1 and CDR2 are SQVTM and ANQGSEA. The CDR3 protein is CSVEEQGTDGYTF. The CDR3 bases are TGCAGCGTTGAGGAACAGGGAACCGATGGCTACACCTTC.

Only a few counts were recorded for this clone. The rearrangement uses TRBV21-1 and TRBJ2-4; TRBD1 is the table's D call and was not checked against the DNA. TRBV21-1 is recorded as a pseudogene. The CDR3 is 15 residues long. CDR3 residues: CASSNSLVAKNIQYF. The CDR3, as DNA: TGTGCCAGCAGTAACAGCTTGGTCGCCAAAAACATTCAGTACTTC.